The 18 T cell receptor beta chains below all came from one sample that was sequenced in a study of T-cell reconstitution after alpha-beta-depleted transplantation in children. The library targeted TCRbeta and was prepared with unique molecular identifiers. TCRdb reprocessed the PCR reads via MiXCR and lists one record per CDR3 protein. The table includes approximately 390,000 distinct CDR3 sequences, about a tenth detected once. The starting material was PBMCs from the stem cell graft donor, obtained from the stem cell graft. These receptors originate from a human donor who donated a stem cell graft to a child with acute myeloid leukemia.

This clonotype has a handful of counts. The V call is TRBV20-1, the J call TRBJ2-4; D tentatively reads TRBD1 or TRBD2 (5 bases each). CDR3 length: 14 residues. Trimming shortened V by 0 bases and J by 8 bases, and 14 bases separated the two germline ends. Germline CDR1 is DFQATT and CDR2 is SNEGSKA (reference sequence). Here the CDR3 reads CSARDPRLGDIQYF. CDR3 coding DNA: TGCAGTGCTAGAGATCCCAGGTTGGGGGACATTCAGTACTTC.

This clonotype was counted between two and nine times. CDR3 DNA sequence: TGTGCCACCAGCAGAGCCAGATCCGGGGAGCTGTTTTTT. Protein sequence: CATSRARSGELFF. This chain joins TRBV15 and TRBJ2-2; no definite D call. The CDR3 contains 13 residues. Between the trimmed V and J ends, which lost 1 base and 6 bases, there was a span of 6 bases. The V gene's germline CDR1 is LNHNV and CDR2 YYDKDF (reference sequence).

The CDR3 DNA is TGCAGCGTTGGTCGGACAGGGGGGACTGAAGCTTTCTTT. Amino acid sequence: CSVGRTGGTEAFF. The chain combines TRBV29-1 with TRBJ1-1, with 10 positions matching TRBD1. CDR1 is SQVTM, CDR2 ANQGSEA, per germline. The CDR3 runs 13 residues. V shed 4 bases and J 5 bases; nucleotides not matched to a gene: 4.

The CDR3 DNA is TGCAGCGTTGAAGACGGCAGCGGCAGGCAAGAGACCCAGTACTTC. This gives the protein CSVEDGSGRQETQYF. The chain combines TRBV29-1 with TRBJ2-5; tentative D call: TRBD2 (5 bases). Germline assignment: CDR1 SQVTM and CDR2 ANQGSEA. The CDR3 has 15 amino acids. Trimming stripped 0 bases from V and 2 bases from J, with 13 bases between.

The chain couples TRBV25-1 to TRBJ1-1; no clear D gene. CDR1 is MGHDK, CDR2 SYGVNS, per germline. V was clipped by 2 bases and J by 0 bases, with 10 bases between them. This CDR3 has 15 residues. CDR3 in DNA: TGTGCCAGCAGTGAAGCGTTAGGGCTGAACACTGAAGCTTTCTTT. Its translation is CASSEALGLNTEAFF.

The sample holds many counts of this clonotype. CDR3 nucleotide sequence: TGCAGTGCTAGCATGGACAGTGCAACTAATGAAAAACTGTTTTTT. This sequence encodes CSASMDSATNEKLFF. The rearrangement links TRBV20-1 to TRBJ1-4; possibly TRBD1 for D (6 bases). The CDR3 is 15 amino acids. CDR1 is DFQATT and CDR2 is SNEGSKA in the germline V gene (reference sequence). V gave up 3 bases and J gave up 0 bases, with 11 bases separating them.

Only a few counts were recorded for this clonotype. The V call is TRBV15, the J call TRBJ1-1; D not resolved. Germline CDR1 reads LNHNV; CDR2 reads YYDKDF (reference sequence). The CDR3 spans 15 residues. With 2 bases removed from V and 2 bases from J, the gap between germline ends came to 12 bases. CDR3 bases: TGTGCCACCAGCAGATTTTCCCGGGTTAACACTGAAGCTTTCTTT. This encodes CATSRFSRVNTEAFF.

The sample holds many counts of this clonotype. The chain carries TRBV20-1 and TRBJ2-3; D gene uncertain. Trimming cost V 7 bases and J 0 bases, with 11 bases left between them. Germline-derived CDR1 and CDR2 are DFQATT and SNEGSKA (reference sequence). The CDR3 totals 13 residues. CDR3 amino acids: CSGSVSSTDTQYF. The CDR3 DNA sequence: TGCAGTGGGTCTGTTTCTAGCACAGATACGCAGTATTTT.

This clonotype was observed at least ten times. This chain links TRBV5-1 with TRBJ2-5; 8 positions match TRBD2. Germline V CDR1 and CDR2: SGHRS, YFSETQ. This CDR3 spans 13 amino acids. The junction had 2 bases not matched to a gene; V was cut back by 4 bases and J by 3 bases. CDR3 in amino acids: CASSPRGEETQYF. Written as DNA, the CDR3 is TGCGCCAGCAGCCCGCGGGGGGAAGAGACCCAGTACTTC.

The genes are TRBV7-6 and TRBJ1-1, with D perhaps TRBD1 (5 bases). The CDR3 consists of 15 residues. V was pared by 1 base and J by 3 bases, with 12 bases between. CDR1 and CDR2 (germline): SGHVS, FNYEAQ. For the CDR3, the DNA is TGTGCCAGCAGCTTAGTCCCGGGAGGGGACACTGAAGCTTTCTTT. It translates to CASSLVPGGDTEAFF.

This clonotype came up a few times. The rearrangement uses TRBV3-1 and TRBJ2-2; 8 bases are shared with TRBD2. Germline CDR1 is LGHDT and CDR2 is YNNKEL (reference sequence). The CDR3 loop spans 18 amino acids. The V gene end was trimmed by 0 bases and the J gene end by 4 bases; junction bases not matched to a gene: 10. The CDR3 sequence is CASSQDIVAGGRTGELFF. CDR3 sequence (DNA): TGTGCCAGCAGCCAAGACATTGTGGCGGGGGGACGCACCGGGGAGCTGTTTTTT.

The chain employs TRBV10-3 and TRBJ1-1; 10 nucleotides match TRBD1. Germline CDR1 and CDR2: ENHRY and SYGVKD. V shed 4 bases, J shed 4 bases, and the junction held 6 bases outside the gene matches. There are 15 residues in the CDR3. CDR3 coding DNA: TGTGCCATCAGTGGGATGGGACAGGGGAGCACTGAAGCTTTCTTT. Amino acid sequence: CAISGMGQGSTEAFF.

Ten or more counts support this clonotype. The V gene is TRBV5-1, the J gene TRBJ2-2; TRBD1 matches at 7 bases. V trimming: 5 bases; J trimming: 6 bases; junction bases outside the gene matches: 4. This CDR3 contains 13 residues. In germline, CDR1 is SGHRS, CDR2 YFSETQ. Here the CDR3 reads CASSSTGAGELFF. CDR3 nucleotides: TGCGCCAGCAGTTCTACAGGGGCCGGGGAGCTGTTTTTT.

The V gene is TRBV18, the J gene TRBJ1-2; 12 nucleotides match TRBD1. Germline CDR1 reads KGHSH; CDR2 reads LQKENI. J lost 0 bases, V lost 1 base, and 3 bases had no gene match. The CDR3 contains 17 residues. In DNA, the CDR3 is TGTGCCAGCTCACCACTGGGACAGGGGGCTTCTAACTATGGCTACACCTTC. This translates into CASSPLGQGASNYGYTF.

V is TRBV19 and J is TRBJ2-7; D remains unclear. Trimming stripped 1 base from V and 3 bases from J, with 10 bases between. This CDR3 is built from 14 residues. Germline CDR1 reads LNHDA; CDR2 reads SQIVND (reference sequence). For the CDR3, the DNA is TGTGCCAGTAGTATAGCCCCTTACCACTACGAGCAGTACTTC. Residues: CASSIAPYHYEQYF.

This clonotype was counted many times. The CDR3 DNA is TGTGCCAGCAGTAGGGGGATAACTAGCACAGATACGCAGTATTTT. This gives the protein CASSRGITSTDTQYF. V usage is TRBV11-2 and J usage is TRBJ2-3; D may be TRBD1 (6 bases). CDR3 size: 15 residues. CDR1 and CDR2 (germline): SGHAT, FQNNGV. V was shortened by 6 bases and J by 0 bases, with 13 bases between the two germline ends.

This clonotype turned up a few times. The chain carries TRBV5-1 and TRBJ2-7; 9 bases are shared with TRBD2. J gave up 3 bases and V 4 bases, and 8 bases lay outside the gene matches. The germline CDR1 and CDR2 sequences are SGHRS and YFSETQ. The CDR3 consists of 15 residues. Written as DNA, the CDR3 is TGCGCCAGCAGCCTTAGTAGCGGGAGAGGCTACGAGCAGTACTTC. Encoded protein: CASSLSSGRGYEQYF.

J is TRBJ2-5 and V is TRBV30; D unresolved. Trimming shortened V by 5 bases and J by 2 bases, and 9 bases separated the two germline ends. From germline, CDR1 is GTSNPN and CDR2 SVGIG (reference sequence). The CDR3 has 12 amino acids. The CDR3 nucleotides are TGTGCCTGGGGACGAGGTCAAGAGACCCAGTACTTC. Residues: CAWGRGQETQYF.